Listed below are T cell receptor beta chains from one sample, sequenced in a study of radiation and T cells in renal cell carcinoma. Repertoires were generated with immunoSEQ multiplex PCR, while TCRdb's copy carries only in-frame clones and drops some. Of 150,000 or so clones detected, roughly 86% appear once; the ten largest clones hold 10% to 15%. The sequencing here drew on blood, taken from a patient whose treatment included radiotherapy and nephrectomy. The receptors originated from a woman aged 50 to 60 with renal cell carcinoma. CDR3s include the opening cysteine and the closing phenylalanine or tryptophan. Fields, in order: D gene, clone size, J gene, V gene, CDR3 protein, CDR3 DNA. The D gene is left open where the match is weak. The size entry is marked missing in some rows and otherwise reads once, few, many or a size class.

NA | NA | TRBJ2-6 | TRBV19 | CASSHTPGANVLTF | TGTGCCAGTAGTCATACCCCTGGGGCCAACGTCCTGACTTTC
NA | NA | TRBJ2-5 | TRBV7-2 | CASSLPTGTIQETQYF | TGTGCCAGCAGCCTACCGACCGGGACAATTCAAGAGACCCAGTACTTC
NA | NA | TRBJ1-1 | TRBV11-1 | CASSPAGAEAFF | TGTGCCAGCAGTCCGGCAGGTGCTGAAGCTTTCTTT
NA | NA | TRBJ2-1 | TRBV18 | CASSPGIGNEQFF | TGTGCCAGCTCACCGGGGATAGGCAATGAGCAGTTCTTC
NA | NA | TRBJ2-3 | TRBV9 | CASSVGAAKDTQYF | TGTGCCAGCAGCGTAGGGGCAGCCAAAGATACGCAGTATTTT
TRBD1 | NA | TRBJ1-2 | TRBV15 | CATSRDTGDGYTF | TGTGCCACCAGCAGAGATACAGGGGATGGCTACACCTTC
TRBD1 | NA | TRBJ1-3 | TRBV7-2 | CASSEQGSGNTIYF | TGTGCCAGCAGCGAACAGGGGTCTGGAAACACCATATATTTT
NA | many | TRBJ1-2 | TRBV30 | CACPGQLAVGYGYTF | TGTGCCTGCCCTGGACAGCTCGCGGTAGGCTATGGCTACACCTTC
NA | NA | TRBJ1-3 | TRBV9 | CASSVDAGAGNTIYF | TGTGCCAGCAGCGTAGACGCAGGGGCTGGAAACACCATATATTTT
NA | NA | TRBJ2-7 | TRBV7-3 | CASSPGQGGDEQYF | TGTGCCAGCAGCCCTGGACAGGGAGGGGACGAGCAGTACTTC
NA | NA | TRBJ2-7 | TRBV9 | CASSVAIFGGPYEQYF | TGTGCCAGCAGCGTAGCTATCTTCGGGGGTCCCTACGAGCAGTACTTC
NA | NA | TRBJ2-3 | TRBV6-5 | CASSYDPPQTDTQYF | TGTGCCAGCAGTTACGACCCTCCCCAGACAGATACGCAGTATTTT
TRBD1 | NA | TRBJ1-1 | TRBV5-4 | CASRVRGGLVPEAFF | TGTGCCAGCAGGGTAAGAGGGGGCTTGGTCCCTGAAGCTTTCTTT
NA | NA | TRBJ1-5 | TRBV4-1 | CASSQASDQLPQHF | TGCGCCAGCAGCCAAGCTAGTGATCAATTGCCCCAGCATTTT
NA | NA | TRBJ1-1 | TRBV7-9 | CASRWDLNTEAFF | TGTGCCAGCAGGTGGGACCTGAACACTGAAGCTTTCTTT
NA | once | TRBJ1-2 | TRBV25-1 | CASSQSAYGYTF | TGTGCCAGCAGCCAATCGGCGTATGGCTACACCTTC
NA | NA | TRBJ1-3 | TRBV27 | CASSFLGASSGNTIYF | TGTGCCAGCAGTTTCCTCGGGGCTAGCTCTGGAAACACCATATATTTT
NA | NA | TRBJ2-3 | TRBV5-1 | CASSSRQVPDTQYF | TGCGCCAGCAGCTCCCGACAGGTTCCAGATACGCAGTATTTT
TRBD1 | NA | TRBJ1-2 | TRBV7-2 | CASTPPRQGARSYGYTF | TGTGCCAGCACCCCTCCCCGGCAGGGGGCGCGTAGCTATGGCTACACCTTC
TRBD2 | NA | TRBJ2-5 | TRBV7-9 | CASSLGGTSGETQYF | TGTGCCAGCAGCTTAGGGGGGACTAGCGGTGAGACCCAGTACTTC
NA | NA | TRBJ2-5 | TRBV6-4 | CASSITPGRGTPQETQYF | TGTGCCAGCAGTATCACCCCGGGGCGGGGGACACCTCAAGAGACCCAGTACTTC
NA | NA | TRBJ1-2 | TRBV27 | CASSSPLRTTRETYGYTF | TGTGCCAGCAGTTCACCCCTTCGGACAACCAGGGAGACCTATGGCTACACCTTC
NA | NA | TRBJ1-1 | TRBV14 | CASSQNQGTEAFF | TGTGCCAGCAGCCAAAATCAAGGCACTGAAGCTTTCTTT
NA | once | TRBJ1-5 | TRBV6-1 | CASSALDRDQPQHF | TGTGCCAGCAGTGCTTTAGACCGAGATCAGCCCCAGCATTTT
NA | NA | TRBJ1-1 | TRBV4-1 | CASSQGPDWNTEAFF | TGCGCCAGCAGCCAGGGCCCGGACTGGAACACTGAAGCTTTCTTT
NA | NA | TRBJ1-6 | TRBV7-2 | CASSVIGDPGNSPLHF | TGTGCCAGCAGCGTTATTGGGGATCCGGGGAATTCACCCCTCCACTTT
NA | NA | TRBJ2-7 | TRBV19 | CASSPNPGRYEQYF | TGTGCCAGTAGTCCCAACCCGGGACGCTACGAGCAGTACTTC
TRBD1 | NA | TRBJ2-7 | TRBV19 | CASTWTGSGEQYF | TGTGCCAGTACCTGGACAGGGTCGGGGGAGCAGTACTTC
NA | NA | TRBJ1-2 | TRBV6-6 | CASSYSRGYTF | TGTGCCAGCAGTTACTCACGAGGCTACACCTTC
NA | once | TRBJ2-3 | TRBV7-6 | CASSLELDTQYF | TGTGCCAGCAGCTTAGAACTAGATACGCAGTATTTT
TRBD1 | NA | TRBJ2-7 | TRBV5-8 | CASSRNDRGHHEQYF | TGTGCCAGCAGCCGGAATGACAGGGGGCACCACGAGCAGTACTTC
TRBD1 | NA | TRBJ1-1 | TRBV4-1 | CASSQETGDTEAFF | TGCGCCAGCAGCCAAGAAACAGGGGACACTGAAGCTTTCTTT
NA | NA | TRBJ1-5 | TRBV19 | CASSINPGRGDHQPQHF | TGTGCCAGTAGTATAAACCCGGGACGGGGGGATCATCAGCCCCAGCATTTT
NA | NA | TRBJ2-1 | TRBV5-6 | CASSLGLVEEFF | TGTGCCAGCAGCTTGGGGCTAGTCGAGGAGTTCTTC
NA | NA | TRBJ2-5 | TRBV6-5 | CATRGTQRETQYF | TGTGCCACGAGGGGGACGCAGCGGGAGACCCAGTACTTC
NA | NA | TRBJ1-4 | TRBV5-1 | CASSFGGSSTNEKLFF | TGCGCCAGCAGCTTCGGGGGGAGTTCAACTAATGAAAAACTGTTTTTT
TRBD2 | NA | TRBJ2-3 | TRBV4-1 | CASSLRTSSRADTQYF | TGCGCCAGCAGCCTACGGACTAGTAGTCGCGCAGATACGCAGTATTTT
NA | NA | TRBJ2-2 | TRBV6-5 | CASCRGGRNTGELFF | TGTGCCAGCTGCAGGGGGGGCCGGAACACCGGGGAGCTGTTTTTT
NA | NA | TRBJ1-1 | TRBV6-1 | CASSPPFGGTEAFF | TGTGCCAGCAGTCCACCATTCGGTGGGACTGAAGCTTTCTTT
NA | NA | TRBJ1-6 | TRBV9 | CASSEGGLQNSPLHF | TGTGCCAGCAGCGAGGGGGGACTCCAAAATTCACCCCTCCACTTT
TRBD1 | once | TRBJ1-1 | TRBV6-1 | CASSETQGADTEAFF | TGTGCCAGCAGTGAAACACAGGGGGCAGACACTGAAGCTTTCTTT
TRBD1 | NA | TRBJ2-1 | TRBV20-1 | CSARPGTGQFF | TGCAGTGCTAGACCGGGGACAGGGCAGTTCTTC
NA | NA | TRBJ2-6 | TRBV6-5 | CASRSGSSGANVLTF | TGTGCCAGCAGGTCAGGGAGCTCTGGGGCCAACGTCCTGACTTTC
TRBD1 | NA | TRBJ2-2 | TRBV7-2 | CASSLARGTGTTGELFF | TGTGCCAGCAGCTTAGCGCGGGGGACAGGGACCACCGGGGAGCTGTTTTTT
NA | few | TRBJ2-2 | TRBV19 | CASSTPGSARNTGELFF | TGTGCCAGTAGTACCCCGGGGTCGGCGAGGAACACCGGGGAGCTGTTTTTT
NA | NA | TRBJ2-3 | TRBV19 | CASSPQTGGGRDTQYF | TGTGCCAGTAGTCCACAGACAGGAGGGGGACGGGATACGCAGTATTTT
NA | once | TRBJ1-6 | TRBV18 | CASSPLSDSNSPLHF | TGTGCCAGCTCACCACTCTCGGACAGTAATTCACCCCTCCACTTT
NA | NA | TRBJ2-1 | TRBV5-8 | CASSFQGFRQFF | TGTGCCAGCAGCTTTCAGGGATTTCGGCAGTTCTTC
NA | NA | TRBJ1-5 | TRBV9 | CASSVGDSNQPQHF | TGTGCCAGCAGCGTAGGGGACAGCAATCAGCCCCAGCATTTT
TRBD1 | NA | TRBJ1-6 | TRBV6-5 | CASSRTGSSPLHF | TGTGCCAGCAGTCGGACAGGGAGCTCACCCCTCCACTTT
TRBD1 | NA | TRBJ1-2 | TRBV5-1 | CASSSEGLHDGTENYGYTF | TGCGCCAGCAGCTCGGAAGGTCTTCACGATGGGACAGAGAACTATGGCTACACCTTC
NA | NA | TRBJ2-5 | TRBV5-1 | CASSDLQETQYF | TGCGCCAGCAGCGACCTTCAAGAGACCCAGTACTTC
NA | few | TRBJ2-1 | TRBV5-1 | CASSMDRQLHNEQFF | TGCGCCAGCAGCATGGACAGACAGCTACACAATGAGCAGTTCTTC
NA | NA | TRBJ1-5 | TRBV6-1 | CASSEGIQNNQPQHF | TGTGCCAGCAGTGAGGGGATACAGAACAATCAGCCCCAGCATTTT
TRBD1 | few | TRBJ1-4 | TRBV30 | CAWSRDRGGGEKLFF | TGTGCCTGGAGTCGGGACAGGGGAGGAGGTGAAAAACTGTTTTTT